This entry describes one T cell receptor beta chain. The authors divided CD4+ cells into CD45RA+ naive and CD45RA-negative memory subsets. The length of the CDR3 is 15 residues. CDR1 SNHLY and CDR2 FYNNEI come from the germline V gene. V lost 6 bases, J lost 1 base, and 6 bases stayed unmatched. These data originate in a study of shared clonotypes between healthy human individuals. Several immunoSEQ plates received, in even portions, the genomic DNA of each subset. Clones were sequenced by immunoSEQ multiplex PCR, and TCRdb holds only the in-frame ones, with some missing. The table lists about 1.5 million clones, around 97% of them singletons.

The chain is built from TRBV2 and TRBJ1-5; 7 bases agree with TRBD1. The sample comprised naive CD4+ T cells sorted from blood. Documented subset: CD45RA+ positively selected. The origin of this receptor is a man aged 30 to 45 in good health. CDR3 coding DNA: TGTGCCAGCAGATTGCAGGGGGGGAGCAATCAGCCCCAGCATTTT. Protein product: CASRLQGGSNQPQHF.